The T cell receptor (beta chain) under discussion was sequenced for a study of shared clonotypes between healthy human individuals. Profiled with immunoSEQ multiplex PCR; TCRdb holds only in-frame clones, not every one. The table includes some 580,000 clones, around 97% detected once. The germline CDR1 and CDR2 sequences are SGHAT and FQNNGV. Trimming took off 0 bases at V and 3 bases at J, with 3 bases between the two ends. CDR3 length: 13 residues. Every donor was a Caucasian adult from Nashville, Tennessee. From CD4+ cells came CD45RA+ naive and CD45RA-negative memory subsets. The sequencing input was naive CD4+ T cells sorted from blood. The sample's subset: CD45RA+ positively selected. This TCR derives from a woman aged 25-40 years in good health. The chain recombines TRBV11-2 with TRBJ1-5, with D uncertain. In DNA form, the CDR3 reads TGTGCCAGCAGCTTAGATGACAATCAGCCCCAGCATTTT. It is translated as CASSLDDNQPQHF. Based on the CDR3 plus reference TRBV11-2 and TRBJ1-5, the full variable domain is EAGVAQSPRYKIIEKRQSVAFWCNPISGHATLYWYQQILGQGPKLLIQFQNNGVVDDSQLPKDRFSAERLKGVDSTLKIQPAKLEDSAVYLCASSLDDNQPQHFGDGTRLSIL.